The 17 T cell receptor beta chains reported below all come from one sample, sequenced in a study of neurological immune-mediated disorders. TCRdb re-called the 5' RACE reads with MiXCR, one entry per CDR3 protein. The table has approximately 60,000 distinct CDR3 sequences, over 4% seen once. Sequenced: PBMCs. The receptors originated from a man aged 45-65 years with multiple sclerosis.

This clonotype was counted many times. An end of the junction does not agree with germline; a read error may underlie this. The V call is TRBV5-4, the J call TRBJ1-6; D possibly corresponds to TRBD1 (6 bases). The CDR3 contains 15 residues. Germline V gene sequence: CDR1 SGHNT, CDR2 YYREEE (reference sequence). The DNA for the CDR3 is TGTGCCAGCAGCTCTGGACAGAACTATAATTCACCCCTCAACTTT. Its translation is CASSSGQNYNSPLNF.

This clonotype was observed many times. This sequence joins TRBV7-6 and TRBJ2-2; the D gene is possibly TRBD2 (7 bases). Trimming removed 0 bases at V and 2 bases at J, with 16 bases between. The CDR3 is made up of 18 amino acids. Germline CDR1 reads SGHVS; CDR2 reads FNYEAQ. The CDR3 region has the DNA TGTGCCAGCAGCTTAGCAAATGGGGGGGCCGGAAACACCGGGGAGCTGTTTTTT. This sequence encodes CASSLANGGAGNTGELFF.

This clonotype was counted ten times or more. The CDR3 DNA reads as TGTGCCATCAGTGGGTCCCTAGAGACCCAGTACTTC. This codes for CAISGSLETQYF. The chain links TRBV10-3 to TRBJ2-5; D remains unclear. Germline loops: CDR1 ENHRY, CDR2 SYGVKD. This CDR3 comprises 12 residues. Trimming removed 4 bases at V and 4 bases at J, with 7 bases between.

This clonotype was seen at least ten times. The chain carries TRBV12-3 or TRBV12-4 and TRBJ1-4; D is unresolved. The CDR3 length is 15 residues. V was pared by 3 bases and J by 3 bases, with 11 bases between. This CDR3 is CASSFGMAANEKLFF. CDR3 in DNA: TGTGCCAGCAGTTTTGGTATGGCAGCTAATGAAAAACTGTTTTTT.

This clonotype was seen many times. In DNA form, the CDR3 reads TGTGCCAGCTCAGGGGGTTTGGCTAACTATGGCTACACCTTC. Translated: CASSGGLANYGYTF. This chain connects TRBV12-3 or TRBV12-4 to TRBJ1-2; TRBD1 agrees at 7 bases. CDR3 length: 14 residues. The J segment lost 0 bases and the V segment lost 8 bases, leaving 6 bases of the junction unmatched.

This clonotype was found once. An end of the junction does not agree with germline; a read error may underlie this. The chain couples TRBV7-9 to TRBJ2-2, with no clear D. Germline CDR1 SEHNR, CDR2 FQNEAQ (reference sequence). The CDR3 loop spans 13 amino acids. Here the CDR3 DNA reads TGTTCCAGCAGCTTGGGCGCTGGCGGGGAGCTGTTTTTT. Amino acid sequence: CSSSLGAGGELFF.

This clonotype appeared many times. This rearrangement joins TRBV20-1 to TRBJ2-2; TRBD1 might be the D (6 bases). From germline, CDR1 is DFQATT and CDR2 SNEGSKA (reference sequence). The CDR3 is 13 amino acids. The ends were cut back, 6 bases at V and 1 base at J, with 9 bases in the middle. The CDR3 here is CSATGLNTGELFF. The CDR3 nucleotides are TGCAGTGCCACAGGGTTGAACACCGGGGAGCTGTTTTTT.

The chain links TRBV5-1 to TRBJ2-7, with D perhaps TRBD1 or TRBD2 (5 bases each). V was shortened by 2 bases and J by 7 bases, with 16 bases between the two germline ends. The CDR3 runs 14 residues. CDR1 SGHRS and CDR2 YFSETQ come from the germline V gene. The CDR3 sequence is CASSFIRAWGEQYF. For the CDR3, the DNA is TGCGCCAGCAGCTTCATCAGGGCTTGGGGGGAGCAGTACTTC.

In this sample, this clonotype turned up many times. The CDR3 reads CSAREVSYSPLHF. The CDR3, as DNA: TGCAGTGCTAGAGAGGTATCCTATTCACCCCTCCACTTT. The chain couples TRBV20-1 to TRBJ1-6, with no clear D. The length of the CDR3 is 13 residues. Trimming pared 0 bases from V and 8 bases from J, leaving 8 bases between. Germline V gene sequence: CDR1 DFQATT, CDR2 SNEGSKA (reference sequence).

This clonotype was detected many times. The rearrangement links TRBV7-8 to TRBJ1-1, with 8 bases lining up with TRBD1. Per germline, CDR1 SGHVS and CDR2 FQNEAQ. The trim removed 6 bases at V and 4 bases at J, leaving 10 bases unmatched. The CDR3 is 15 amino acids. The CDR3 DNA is TGTGCCAGCAGAAACACCGGACAGGGAAGCACTGAAGCTTTCTTT. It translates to CASRNTGQGSTEAFF.

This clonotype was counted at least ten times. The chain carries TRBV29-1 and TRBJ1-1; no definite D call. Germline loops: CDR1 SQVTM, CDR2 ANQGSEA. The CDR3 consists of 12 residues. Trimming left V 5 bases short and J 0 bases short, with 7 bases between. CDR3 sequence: CSVRGVNTEAFF. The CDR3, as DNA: TGCAGCGTTCGGGGAGTGAACACTGAAGCTTTCTTT.

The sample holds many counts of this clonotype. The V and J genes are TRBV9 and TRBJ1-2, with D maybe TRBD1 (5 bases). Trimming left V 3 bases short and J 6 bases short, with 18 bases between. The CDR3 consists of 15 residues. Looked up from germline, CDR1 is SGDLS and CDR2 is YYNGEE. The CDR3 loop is CASSGTSGEENGYTF. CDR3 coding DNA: TGTGCCAGCAGCGGAACCTCGGGGGAGGAGAATGGCTACACCTTC. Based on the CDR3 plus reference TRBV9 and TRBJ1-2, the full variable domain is DSGVTQTPKHLITATGQRVTLRCSPRSGDLSVYWYQQSLDQGLQFLIQYYNGEERAKGNILERFSAQQFPDLHSELNLSSLELGDSALYFCASSGTSGEENGYTFGSGTRLTVV.

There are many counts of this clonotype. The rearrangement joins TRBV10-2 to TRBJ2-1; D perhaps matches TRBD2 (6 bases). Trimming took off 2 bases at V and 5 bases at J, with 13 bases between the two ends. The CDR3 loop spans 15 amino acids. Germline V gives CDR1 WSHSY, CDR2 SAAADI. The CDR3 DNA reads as TGCGCCAGCAGTGAGAACGGGGGACCGAACAATGAGCAGTTCTTC. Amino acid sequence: CASSENGGPNNEQFF.

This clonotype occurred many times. CDR3 nucleotide sequence: TGTGCCAGCAAACAGGGCGAGAGCTCCTACGAGCAGTACGTC. It is translated as CASKQGESSYEQYV. The chain combines TRBV27 with TRBJ2-7; possible D gene TRBD1, 6 bases. The CDR3 consists of 14 residues. The germline V gene has CDR1 MNHEY and CDR2 SMNVEV (reference sequence). The germline V and J ends were trimmed by 7 bases and 0 bases, with 13 bases remaining between them.

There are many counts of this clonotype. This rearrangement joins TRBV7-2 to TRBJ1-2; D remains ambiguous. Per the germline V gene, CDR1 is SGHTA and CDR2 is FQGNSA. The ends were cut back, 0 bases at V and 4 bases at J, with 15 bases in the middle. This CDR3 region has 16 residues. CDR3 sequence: CASSLALGALGYGYTF. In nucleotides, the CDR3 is TGTGCCAGCAGCTTAGCCCTCGGTGCCCTAGGCTATGGCTACACCTTC. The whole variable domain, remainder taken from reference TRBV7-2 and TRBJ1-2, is GAGVSQSPSNKVTEKGKDVELRCDPISGHTALYWYRQSLGQGLEFLIYFQGNSAPDKSGLPSDRFSAERTGGSVSTLTIQRTQQEDSAVYLCASSLALGALGYGYTFGSGTRLTVV.

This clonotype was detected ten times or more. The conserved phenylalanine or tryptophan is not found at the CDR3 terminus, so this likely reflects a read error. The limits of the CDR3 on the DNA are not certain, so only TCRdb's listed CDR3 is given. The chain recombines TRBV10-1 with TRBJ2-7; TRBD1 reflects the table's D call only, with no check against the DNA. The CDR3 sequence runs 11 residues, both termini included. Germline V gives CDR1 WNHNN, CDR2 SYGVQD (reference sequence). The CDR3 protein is CASREPGQAAI.

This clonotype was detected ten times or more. For the CDR3, the DNA is TGTGCCAGCAGCCCTGACAGAAGCTATGGCTACACCTTC. Its translation: CASSPDRSYGYTF. The V gene is TRBV7-2, the J gene TRBJ1-2, with D possibly matching TRBD1 (5 bases). The germline V and J ends were trimmed by 5 bases and 4 bases, with 11 bases remaining between them. This CDR3 is 13 amino acids long. The germline CDR1 and CDR2 sequences are SGHTA and FQGNSA. Based on the CDR3 plus reference TRBV7-2 and TRBJ1-2, the full variable domain is GAGVSQSPSNKVTEKGKDVELRCDPISGHTALYWYRQSLGQGLEFLIYFQGNSAPDKSGLPSDRFSAERTGGSVSTLTIQRTQQEDSAVYLCASSPDRSYGYTFGSGTRLTVV.